This is a list of T cell receptor beta chains from one sample in a study of cytomegalovirus exposure and HLA in healthy donors. The data were produced by immunoSEQ multiplex PCR, yet TCRdb's version contains in-frame clones alone and is incomplete. This repertoire shows about 110,000 clones, more than 65% found once; its top ten account for around 5.8%. What was sequenced was PBMCs. All receptors come from a woman between 45 and 65 years old in good health and CMV-seropositive. Both conserved end residues are part of each CDR3. D genes are given only for firm matches. The size of a clone is reported for some rows only, either as once, few or many, or as a class for expanded clones.

.	TRBV7-9	TRBJ2-3	.	CASTPGRDTQYF	TGTGCCAGCACCCCAGGGAGGGATACGCAGTATTTT
TRBD1	TRBV14	TRBJ1-6	.	CASSQTTGSYNSPLHF	TGTGCCAGCAGCCAAACGACAGGGAGCTATAATTCACCCCTCCACTTT
TRBD1	TRBV10-3	TRBJ1-6	.	CAIRGQGKGNSPLHF	TGTGCCATCAGGGGACAGGGAAAAGGGAATTCACCCCTCCACTTT
.	TRBV4-3	TRBJ2-1	.	CASSQDGTGRQFF	TGCGCCAGCAGCCAAGATGGAACAGGAAGGCAGTTCTTC
.	TRBV9	TRBJ2-5	.	CASSVGNSEGETQYF	TGTGCCAGCAGCGTAGGAAACTCGGAGGGCGAGACCCAGTACTTC
TRBD2	TRBV6-5	TRBJ2-1	.	CASRKGLANEQFF	TGTGCCAGCAGGAAAGGACTAGCCAATGAGCAGTTCTTC
TRBD2	TRBV5-6	TRBJ2-5	once	CASSLVSGGYIETQYF	TGTGCCAGCAGCTTGGTCAGCGGGGGGTACATAGAGACCCAGTACTTC
.	TRBV5-1	TRBJ1-4	.	CASSLRGSENEKLFF	TGCGCCAGCAGCTTGAGGGGCAGCGAGAATGAAAAACTGTTTTTT
.	TRBV27	TRBJ2-2	.	CARSRPRGTAGNTGELFF	TGTGCCCGCAGTCGGCCCCGAGGGACAGCGGGGAACACCGGGGAGCTGTTTTTT
TRBD1	TRBV27	TRBJ1-5	.	CASRGQGRQPQHF	TGTGCCAGCAGGGGACAGGGCCGTCAGCCCCAGCATTTT
.	TRBV7-3	TRBJ2-3	.	CASSSKTDTQYF	TGTGCCAGCAGCTCTAAGACAGATACGCAGTATTTT
TRBD1	TRBV7-9	TRBJ2-5	.	CASSFGQERETQYF	TGTGCCAGCAGCTTTGGACAGGAGAGAGAGACCCAGTACTTC
.	TRBV5-4	TRBJ2-3	.	CASSLVPTGGTDTQYF	TGTGCCAGCAGCTTAGTCCCCACCGGTGGCACAGATACGCAGTATTTT
TRBD2	TRBV9	TRBJ2-1	.	CASSVGGLAGGPRQFF	TGTGCCAGCAGCGTAGGGGGACTAGCGGGGGGGCCCCGTCAGTTCTTC
.	TRBV9	TRBJ2-7	.	CASSVGNDEQYF	TGTGCCAGCAGCGTAGGTAATGACGAGCAGTACTTC
TRBD2	TRBV7-7	TRBJ2-5	.	CASSLTPGTSGGPGETQYF	TGTGCTAGCAGCTTAACTCCCGGGACTAGCGGGGGGCCGGGAGAGACCCAGTACTTC
.	TRBV30	TRBJ2-3	.	CAWSETSISTDTQYF	TGTGCCTGGAGCGAGACATCCATTTCCACAGATACGCAGTATTTT
TRBD2	TRBV30	TRBJ2-1	.	CAWSKGASGGVSSYNEQFF	TGTGCCTGGAGTAAAGGAGCTAGCGGGGGTGTCAGCTCCTACAATGAGCAGTTCTTC
TRBD1	TRBV2	TRBJ2-7	.	CASSDRGPPSYEQYF	TGTGCCAGCAGTGATAGGGGGCCCCCCTCCTACGAGCAGTACTTC
.	TRBV6-6	TRBJ2-2	.	CASSYEGTTGELFF	TGTGCCAGCAGTTACGAGGGAACAACCGGGGAGCTGTTTTTT
TRBD1	TRBV6-6	TRBJ1-1	few	CASSGQGAGAFF	TGTGCCAGCAGTGGCCAGGGGGCTGGAGCTTTCTTT
.	TRBV6-6	TRBJ2-4	.	CASSYPEGRPQYF	TGTGCCAGCAGTTACCCCGAGGGGAGGCCTCAGTACTTC
.	TRBV9	TRBJ1-3	once	CASSDMSSGNTIYF	TGTGCCAGCAGCGATATGAGCTCTGGAAACACCATATATTTT
TRBD1	TRBV6-1	TRBJ1-1	.	CASSRYRGTEAFF	TGTGCCAGCAGCCGATACAGGGGCACTGAAGCTTTCTTT
TRBD2	TRBV19	TRBJ2-3	.	CASRPLAGGSTDTQYF	TGTGCCAGTAGACCTCTAGCGGGGGGTTCCACAGATACGCAGTATTTT
.	TRBV7-9	TRBJ2-5	.	CSSSLGHSQPSDLQETQYF	TGTTCCAGCAGCTTAGGACATTCACAGCCATCTGACCTACAAGAGACCCAGTACTTC
.	TRBV5-4	TRBJ1-1	once	CASSLTGRNTEAFF	TGTGCCAGCAGCTTGACAGGGAGGAACACTGAAGCTTTCTTT
.	TRBV7-2	TRBJ1-1	.	CASSPRPADTEAFF	TGTGCCAGCAGTCCCAGACCGGCGGACACTGAAGCTTTCTTT
TRBD1	TRBV27	TRBJ1-4	.	CASSSGTGREKLFF	TGTGCCAGCAGTTCCGGGACAGGGCGTGAAAAACTGTTTTTT
TRBD2	TRBV13	TRBJ2-3	.	CATATSGGITDTQYF	TGTGCCACAGCGACTAGCGGGGGGATCACAGATACGCAGTATTTT
TRBD1	TRBV6-6	TRBJ2-1	.	CASSSGDRGEFF	TGTGCCAGCAGTTCAGGGGACAGGGGGGAATTCTTC
TRBD2	TRBV7-8	TRBJ2-3	few	CASSPGPGLATDTQYF	TGTGCCAGCAGCCCAGGACCGGGACTAGCCACAGATACGCAGTATTTT
TRBD2	TRBV15	TRBJ2-3	.	CATSGATDTQYF	TGCGCCACCAGCGGGGCTACAGATACGCAGTATTTT
.	TRBV4-2	TRBJ2-2	.	CASSRFYPGVRHGSANTGELFF	TGTGCCAGCAGCCGGTTTTACCCGGGTGTGCGTCACGGGTCCGCGAACACCGGGGAGCTGTTTTTT
TRBD1	TRBV5-1	TRBJ1-3	few	CASSLGGQGAGNTIYF	TGCGCCAGCAGCTTGGGGGGCCAGGGGGCTGGAAACACCATATATTTT
.	TRBV28	TRBJ1-4	.	CASSFEGAGEKLFF	TGTGCCAGCAGTTTTGAAGGGGCCGGAGAAAAACTGTTTTTT
.	TRBV15	TRBJ2-5	.	CATSSVRGLQETQYF	TGTGCCACCAGCAGCGTCAGGGGCCTCCAAGAGACCCAGTACTTC
TRBD1	TRBV6-6	TRBJ2-2	few	CASSSPTGYAGELFF	TGTGCCAGCAGTTCCCCGACAGGGTACGCCGGGGAGCTGTTTTTT
.	TRBV6-1	TRBJ2-5	.	CASRTGTLGETQYF	TGTGCCAGCAGAACCGGGACTCTGGGAGAGACCCAGTACTTC
.	TRBV6-6	TRBJ1-2	few	CASSYQDTTYGYTF	TGTGCCAGCAGTTACCAGGACACTACGTATGGCTACACCTTC
.	TRBV25-1	TRBJ2-1	.	CASSLRGYNEQFF	TGTGCCAGCTCCCTACGGGGATACAATGAGCAGTTCTTC
TRBD2	TRBV5-4	TRBJ2-7	.	CASSLLAGVYEQYF	TGTGCCAGCAGCCTTCTAGCGGGAGTCTACGAGCAGTACTTC
.	TRBV7-9	TRBJ1-6	.	CASTPMVDSDYNSPLHF	TGTGCCAGCACCCCGATGGTGGACAGTGATTATAATTCACCCCTCCACTTT
TRBD1	TRBV5-1	TRBJ1-2	.	CASSPAGTGVANYGYTF	TGCGCCAGCAGTCCCGCCGGGACAGGGGTAGCTAACTATGGCTACACCTTC
TRBD1	TRBV2	TRBJ1-1	few	CASMTGRRTEAFF	TGTGCCAGCATGACAGGGCGGAGGACTGAAGCTTTCTTT
TRBD1	TRBV28	TRBJ2-1	.	CASSPWTGGNEQFF	TGTGCCAGCAGTCCATGGACAGGGGGCAATGAGCAGTTCTTC
TRBD1	TRBV19	TRBJ1-1	once	CASRPGQGGNTEAFF	TGTGCCAGTAGGCCGGGACAGGGGGGGAACACTGAAGCTTTCTTT
.	TRBV2	TRBJ1-5	.	CASRQGNQPQHF	TGTGCCAGCAGACAGGGCAATCAGCCCCAGCATTTT
.	TRBV6-5	TRBJ1-1	.	CASRSGGSNTEAFF	TGTGCCAGCAGGTCGGGAGGATCGAACACTGAAGCTTTCTTT
.	TRBV11-2	TRBJ2-7	.	CASSLSLEQYF	TGTGCCAGCAGCTTGAGTCTCGAGCAGTACTTC
TRBD2	TRBV27	TRBJ2-7	.	CASSKGLAFDEQYF	TGTGCCAGCAGTAAAGGACTAGCTTTCGACGAGCAGTACTTC
.	TRBV5-4	TRBJ2-1	.	CASSVPTSGEQFF	TGTGCCAGCAGCGTCCCCACTAGTGGTGAGCAGTTCTTC
TRBD1	TRBV18	TRBJ1-4	once	CASSPGQGSEKLFF	TGTGCCAGCTCACCAGGACAGGGGAGTGAAAAACTGTTTTTT
.	TRBV13	TRBJ2-7	.	CASSPGLAASYEQYF	TGTGCCAGCAGCCCCGGCTTAGCGGCGTCCTACGAGCAGTACTTC
TRBD1	TRBV5-4	TRBJ1-2	.	CASSLAGGKGIGGYTF	TGTGCCAGCAGCTTGGCAGGGGGCAAGGGTATCGGGGGCTACACCTTC
.	TRBV29-1	TRBJ2-7	.	CSVVIRRSYEQYF	TGCAGCGTCGTAATCAGGCGTTCCTACGAGCAGTACTTC
.	TRBV15	TRBJ2-7	few	CATSAQGRGAYEQYF	TGTGCCACCAGCGCCCAGGGAAGGGGCGCGTACGAGCAGTACTTC
.	TRBV10-3	TRBJ1-3	.	CAISIQLGGHTGNTIYF	TGTGCCATCAGTATTCAACTCGGAGGTCACACTGGAAACACCATATATTTT